This TCR beta chain emerged from a study of shared clonotypes between healthy human individuals. Naive CD8 populations comprised CD45RO-negative cells positively selected for CCR7, excluding terminally differentiated effector memory CD45RA+ cells. On this clone: At the DNA level, this CDR3 is encoded by other sequences in the same sample as well.

Per the germline V gene, CDR1 is SNHLY and CDR2 is FYNNEI. The V end lost 8 bases, the J end lost 1 base, and 9 bases lay between the germline ends. This CDR3 has 13 residues. Assay runs were performed at deep level. The repertoire was sequenced with immunoSEQ multiplex PCR; TCRdb's copy has only in-frame clones and lacks some. In the table there are about 820,000 clones, 92% of which are singletons. This sequence joins TRBV2 and TRBJ2-1; perhaps D is TRBD1 or TRBD2 (5 bases each). Sample: naive CD8+ T cells sorted from blood. This clonotype was sampled from a young man in good health. The CDR3 region has the DNA TGTGCCAGCCGGGACCCGTCCTACAATGAGCAGTTCTTC. Translated: CASRDPSYNEQFF.